One sample yielded the 30 T cell receptor beta chains listed below, sequenced in a study of T cell clones after liver transplantation. Sequencing used immunoSEQ multiplex PCR; TCRdb keeps in-frame clones, though not all of them. The sample shows tens of thousands of clones, 80% of them seen only once. This material consisted of CD4+ T cells from blood, taken 12 months after liver transplant. All receptors derive from a human patient who received a liver transplant. The graft donor may account for some of the T cells.

CDR3 coding DNA: TGTGCCAGCTCACCGACACCGAACACTGAAGCTTTCTTT. This sequence encodes CASSPTPNTEAFF. V usage is TRBV18 and J usage is TRBJ1-1; D is unclear. CDR1 KGHSH and CDR2 LQKENI come from the germline V gene. This CDR3 contains 13 residues. The V end was cut by 3 bases, the J end by 1 base, with 6 bases between.

Written as DNA, the CDR3 is TGCGCCAGCAGTTATTCCGGGACAGGAAGAACAGATACGCAGTATTTT. Translating it yields CASSYSGTGRTDTQYF. The V gene is TRBV5-1, the J gene TRBJ2-3; 8 positions agree with TRBD1. CDR1 and CDR2 from the germline V gene are SGHRS and YFSETQ. This CDR3 spans 16 amino acids. Germline trimming cut 5 bases from V and 3 bases from J; bases unmatched to any gene: 11.

This sequence joins TRBV5-1 and TRBJ1-1; TRBD1 is a possible D gene (5 bases). The CDR3 has 12 amino acids. Germline CDR1 reads SGHRS; CDR2 reads YFSETQ. Trimming shortened V by 3 bases and J by 4 bases, and 7 bases separated the two germline ends. In DNA, the CDR3 is TGCGCCAGCAGCTCGGGGGTCACTGAAGCTTTCTTT. Translation: CASSSGVTEAFF.

The J gene is TRBJ1-1, the V gene TRBV6-6; D may be TRBD1 (6 bases). This CDR3 is 11 amino acids long. Trimming pared 5 bases from V and 6 bases from J, leaving 7 bases between. Germline V gene data show CDR1 as MNHNY and CDR2 as SVGAGI (reference sequence). The CDR3 region is CASSTGPEAFF. In DNA, the CDR3 is TGTGCCAGCAGTACAGGGCCTGAAGCTTTCTTT.

V usage is TRBV2 and J usage is TRBJ1-5; 7 bases are a match to TRBD1. V gave up 3 bases and J gave up 7 bases; unmatched junction bases: 9. Germline V gene data show CDR1 as SNHLY and CDR2 as FYNNEI. The CDR3 length is 15 residues. CDR3 DNA: TGTGCCAGCAGTGATGTCGGAGGGGGCGAGCAGCCCCAGCATTTT. Translated: CASSDVGGGEQPQHF.

This clone was picked up one time. In the same sample, other DNA sequences code for this CDR3. The V call is TRBV30, the J call TRBJ1-2, with D perhaps matching TRBD1 (6 bases). Trimming pared 2 bases from V and 5 bases from J, leaving 12 bases between. Per the germline V gene, CDR1 is GTSNPN and CDR2 is SVGIG (reference sequence). The CDR3 loop spans 13 amino acids. The CDR3 protein is CAWSRDRPYGYTF. Written as DNA, the CDR3 is TGTGCCTGGAGTAGAGACAGGCCGTATGGCTACACCTTC.

This clone has just one count. The chain links TRBV6-5 to TRBJ1-1; D unresolved. Germline assignment: CDR1 MNHEY and CDR2 SVGAGI. The CDR3 spans 14 residues. V lost 2 bases and J 11 bases, leaving 18 bases between the germline ends. The CDR3 spells CASSYGRSYERAFF. CDR3 DNA: TGTGCCAGCAGTTACGGTCGTTCCTACGAAAGGGCTTTCTTT.

This chain links TRBV28 with TRBJ1-1; perhaps TRBD1 as D (6 bases). The CDR3 length is 14 residues. Trimming took off 6 bases at V and 2 bases at J, with 13 bases between the two ends. Germline lookup yields CDR1 MDHEN and CDR2 SYDVKM. This chain's CDR3 is CASRFRQDNTEAFF. The CDR3 coding sequence is TGTGCCAGCAGATTTCGACAGGACAACACTGAAGCTTTCTTT.

The chain carries TRBV18 and TRBJ2-3; 8 bases are a match to TRBD1. CDR1 and CDR2 (germline): KGHSH, LQKENI. The V gene end was trimmed by 0 bases and the J gene end by 5 bases; junction bases not matched to a gene: 4. The CDR3 length is 15 residues. CDR3 protein: CASSPPGQAEDTQYF. CDR3 coding DNA: TGTGCCAGCTCACCACCGGGACAGGCCGAAGATACGCAGTATTTT.

The chain employs TRBV15 and TRBJ1-1; no clear D. The CDR3 is 19 residues long. V was clipped by 0 bases and J by 3 bases, with 23 bases between them. The V gene's germline CDR1 is LNHNV and CDR2 YYDKDF (reference sequence). CDR3 loop: CATSRDSPRAGVYYTEAFF. Here the CDR3 DNA reads TGTGCCACCAGCAGAGATTCACCCCGTGCGGGAGTCTACTACACTGAAGCTTTCTTT.

The V call is TRBV27, the J call TRBJ2-1; a weak D match, TRBD2 (5 bases). The germline V gene has CDR1 MNHEY and CDR2 SMNVEV (reference sequence). The CDR3 consists of 17 residues. V shed 4 bases and J shed 0 bases, with 16 bases lying between them. The CDR3 DNA reads TGTGCCAGCAGTTCCGGGCGGCGGGCCAGCTCCTACAATGAGCAGTTCTTC. Encoded protein: CASSSGRRASSYNEQFF.

The chain has TRBV11-2 and TRBJ2-3, with D unresolved. Germline V lookup: CDR1 SGHAT, CDR2 FQNNGV. The CDR3 has 15 residues. The V and J ends lost 5 bases and 0 bases respectively, with 12 bases between them. In DNA form, the CDR3 reads TGTGCCAGCAGCCCAAGAAGGTTAAGCACAGATACGCAGTATTTT. This gives the protein CASSPRRLSTDTQYF.

The rearrangement joins TRBV28 to TRBJ1-5; D might be TRBD1 (5 bases). Germline loops: CDR1 MDHEN, CDR2 SYDVKM. This CDR3 region has 14 residues. V dropped 2 bases and J dropped 6 bases, with 11 bases sitting between them. The CDR3, as DNA: TGTGCCAGCAGTTTAGCAGGGTCGGGTCAGCCCCAGCATTTT. Its translation: CASSLAGSGQPQHF.

The V call is TRBV28, the J call TRBJ2-7; D is unclear. CDR1 and CDR2 (germline): MDHEN, SYDVKM. V was shortened by 4 bases and J by 3 bases, with 19 bases between the two germline ends. The CDR3 covers 16 residues. DNA of the CDR3: TGTGCCAGCAGTTCACTATTTTTCAACAGCCACTACGAGCAGTACTTC. This gives the protein CASSSLFFNSHYEQYF.

The sample holds a few counts of this clone. This rearrangement joins TRBV2 to TRBJ1-2, with D hard to call. Per germline, CDR1 SNHLY and CDR2 FYNNEI. The ends were cut back, 3 bases at V and 1 base at J, with 3 bases in the middle. The CDR3 extends over 12 amino acids. CDR3 DNA sequence: TGTGCCAGCAGTGACTTTAACTATGGCTACACCTTC. Translating it yields CASSDFNYGYTF.

The chain joins TRBV7-9 to TRBJ2-1; D remains ambiguous. V was trimmed by 2 bases and J by 9 bases, leaving 5 bases between them. From germline, CDR1 is SEHNR and CDR2 FQNEAQ (reference sequence). There are 11 residues in the CDR3. This CDR3 reads CASSLLGEQFF. CDR3 bases: TGTGCCAGCAGCTTATTGGGTGAGCAGTTCTTC. Full variable domain (missing parts from reference TRBV7-9 and TRBJ2-1): DTGVSQNPRHKITKRGQNVTFRCDPISEHNRLYWYRQTLGQGPEFLTYFQNEAQLEKSRLLSDRFSAERPKGSFSTLEIQRTEQGDSAMYLCASSLLGEQFFGPGTRLTVL.

The V call is TRBV28, the J call TRBJ1-1; 9 positions match TRBD1. The CDR3 has 15 residues. V shed 7 bases and J 0 bases; nucleotides not matched to a gene: 6. The germline V gene encodes CDR1 MDHEN and CDR2 SYDVKM. This chain's CDR3 is CASTGTGRMNTEAFF. CDR3 nucleotide sequence: TGTGCCAGCACCGGGACAGGGCGGATGAACACTGAAGCTTTCTTT. Together with reference TRBV28 and TRBJ1-1, the CDR3 gives the full variable domain: DVKVTQSSRYLVKRTGEKVFLECVQDMDHENMFWYRQDPGLGLRLIYFSYDVKMKEKGDIPEGYSVSREKKERFSLILESASTNQTSMYLCASTGTGRMNTEAFFGQGTRLTVV.

The chain uses TRBV11-3 and TRBJ2-3; D not resolved. V lost 2 bases, J lost 2 bases, and 14 bases lay in between. Germline V gives CDR1 SGHNT, CDR2 YENEEA. The CDR3 sequence is 16 residues long. The CDR3 loop reads CASSLNPLRNTDTQYF. CDR3 DNA sequence: TGTGCCAGCAGCTTAAACCCACTGAGAAACACAGATACGCAGTATTTT.

This chain connects TRBV5-1 to TRBJ2-7; TRBD1 matches 9 bases. Germline assignment: CDR1 SGHRS and CDR2 YFSETQ. The length of the CDR3 is 15 residues. J was trimmed by 5 bases and V by 2 bases; bases with no gene match: 8. The CDR3 coding sequence is TGCGCCAGCAGCTTATTGGGACAGGGTTATAACGAGCAGTACTTC. It encodes CASSLLGQGYNEQYF.

The chain carries TRBV7-2 and TRBJ1-2, with D possibly being TRBD1 (5 bases). This CDR3 is 13 amino acids long. Germline V lookup: CDR1 SGHTA, CDR2 FQGNSA. Trimming removed 3 bases from V and 11 bases from J, with 16 bases in between. The CDR3 spells CASSFTASTDYTF. The CDR3, as DNA: TGTGCCAGCAGCTTTACGGCGTCGACAGATTACACCTTC.

This clone has a handful of counts. The rearrangement links TRBV11-2 to TRBJ2-1, with TRBD2 identical over 11 bases. With 3 bases clipped from V and 10 bases from J, the junction kept 20 bases outside the gene matches. The CDR3 is 19 residues long. Germline CDR1 SGHAT, CDR2 FQNNGV. The DNA for the CDR3 is TGTGCCAGCAGCTTTATCCGGCTAGCGGGAGGCGCGATGGGAGACGAGCAGTTCTTC. It yields the protein CASSFIRLAGGAMGDEQFF.

The J gene is TRBJ1-1, the V gene TRBV4-3; D call uncertain. The CDR3 length is 15 residues. The germline V and J ends were trimmed by 4 bases and 5 bases, with 17 bases remaining between them. Germline CDR1 and CDR2: LGHNA and YSLEER. For the CDR3, the DNA is TGCGCCAGCAGCCCGATGGGTCAGCTAAGGACTGAAGCTTTCTTT. Amino acid sequence: CASSPMGQLRTEAFF.

V gene TRBV4-2 combines with J gene TRBJ1-2, with 11 nucleotides matching TRBD1. Germline trimming cut 4 bases from V and 5 bases from J; bases unmatched to any gene: 3. CDR3 length equals 14 residues. Per the germline V gene, CDR1 is LGHNA and CDR2 is YNFKEQ. The CDR3 sequence: CASSPGTGGYGYTF. The CDR3 DNA reads as TGTGCCAGCAGCCCAGGGACAGGGGGATATGGCTACACCTTC.

This chain joins TRBV5-1 and TRBJ2-5; possibly TRBD2 for D (6 bases). The assigned J gene may be wrong: the sequence end matches TRBJ2-7 better. The CDR3 is 14 residues long. Germline loops: CDR1 SGHRS, CDR2 YFSETQ. CDR3 sequence (DNA): TGCGCCAGCAGCTCCTTCGGGGGCTCCTACGAGCAGTACTTC. Amino acids: CASSSFGGSYEQYF.

The genes are TRBV9 and TRBJ2-7, with 9 bases matching TRBD2. Trimming at V came to 0 bases and at J to 2 bases, leaving 0 bases not matched to a gene. Germline V gives CDR1 SGDLS, CDR2 YYNGEE. The CDR3 consists of 14 residues. CDR3 sequence: CASSVASGTYEQYF. The CDR3 DNA reads TGTGCCAGCAGCGTAGCTAGCGGGACCTACGAGCAGTACTTC. The variable domain in full, with the rest retrieved from reference TRBV9 and TRBJ2-7, is DSGVTQTPKHLITATGQRVTLRCSPRSGDLSVYWYQQSLDQGLQFLIQYYNGEERAKGNILERFSAQQFPDLHSELNLSSLELGDSALYFCASSVASGTYEQYFGPGTRLTVT.

This sequence joins TRBV28 and TRBJ1-2, with D hard to call. The CDR3 covers 13 residues. V gave up 2 bases and J gave up 8 bases, with 12 bases separating them. CDR1 MDHEN and CDR2 SYDVKM come from the germline V gene. DNA for the CDR3: TGTGCCAGCAGTTTACGGGGAATGTGGGGCTACACCTTC. It codes for CASSLRGMWGYTF.

The genes are TRBV19 and TRBJ2-3; a weak D match, TRBD2 (5 bases). The CDR3 loop spans 11 amino acids. CDR1 and CDR2 from the germline V gene are LNHDA and SQIVND (reference sequence). V lost 9 bases to trimming and J lost 3 bases, with 7 bases between them. The chain's CDR3 is CASGETDTQYF. CDR3 nucleotide sequence: TGTGCCAGCGGGGAGACAGATACGCAGTATTTT.

This sequence joins TRBV27 and TRBJ2-6; maybe TRBD2 (5 bases). CDR1 is MNHEY, CDR2 SMNVEV, per germline (reference sequence). V was clipped by 6 bases and J by 0 bases, with 12 bases between them. This CDR3 region has 16 residues. CDR3 sequence reads: CASRRAGDSGANVLTF. CDR3 bases: TGTGCCAGCAGAAGGGCGGGCGACTCTGGGGCCAACGTCCTGACTTTC.

The chain recombines TRBV5-1 with TRBJ2-3; no clear D gene. Trimming took 2 bases from V and 3 from J, leaving 16 bases between them. The CDR3 is 16 residues long. The V gene's germline CDR1 is SGHRS and CDR2 YFSETQ. For the CDR3, the DNA is TGCGCCAGCAGCTTCCTGACGGATTCTGGGACAGATACGCAGTATTTT. It specifies CASSFLTDSGTDTQYF.

The chain links TRBV28 to TRBJ1-2; D is ambiguous. Trimming removed 2 bases at V and 7 bases at J, with 11 bases between. This CDR3 contains 13 residues. The V gene's germline CDR1 is MDHEN and CDR2 SYDVKM. CDR3 DNA: TGTGCCAGCAGTTTACCGGGATTGGGTGGCTACACCTTC. Its translation is CASSLPGLGGYTF.